Sequencing of this TCR beta chain was carried out in a study of OX40 agonist ivuxolimab in advanced cancers. Repertoires were generated with immunoSEQ multiplex PCR, while TCRdb's copy carries only in-frame clones and drops some. The profile covers about 91,000 clones, with less than 90% appearing a single time and roughly 1.1% taken by the ten largest. Losses at the gene ends were 2 bases for V and 4 bases for J; bases not matched to a gene: 7. Germline CDR1 reads KGHSH; CDR2 reads LQKENI. This CDR3 has 16 amino acids. As concerns this clone: This CDR3 is also generated by other DNA sequences in the sample.

Here the sequenced sample was CD4+ or CD8+ T cells sorted from blood, taken in a trial of the OX40 agonist ivuxolimab. The genes are TRBV18 and TRBJ1-1, with 10 bases fitting TRBD1. The receptor's source is an adult with an advanced solid tumor such as melanoma, head and neck, liver or kidney cancer. The CDR3 bases are TGTGCCAGCTCACCAATTACTCGGGACAGGGGCACTGAAGCTTTCTTT. Encoded protein: CASSPITRDRGTEAFF. The entire variable domain, with the rest obtained from reference TRBV18 and TRBJ1-1, is as follows: NAGVMQNPRHLVRRRGQEARLRCSPMKGHSHVYWYRQLPEEGLKFMVYLQKENIIDESGMPKERFSAEFPKEGPSILRIQQVVRGDSAAYFCASSPITRDRGTEAFFGQGTRLTVV.